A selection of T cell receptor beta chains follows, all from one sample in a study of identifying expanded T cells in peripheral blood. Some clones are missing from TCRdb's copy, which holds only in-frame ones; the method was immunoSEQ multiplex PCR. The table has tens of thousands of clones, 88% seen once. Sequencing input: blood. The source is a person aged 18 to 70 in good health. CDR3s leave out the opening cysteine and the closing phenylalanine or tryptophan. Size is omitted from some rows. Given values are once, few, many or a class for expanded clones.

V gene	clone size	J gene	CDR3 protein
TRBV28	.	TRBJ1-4	ASSLTRPEKLF
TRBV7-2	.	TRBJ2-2	ASSSPIGGNTGELF
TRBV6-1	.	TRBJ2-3	ASSVKGGGGADTQY
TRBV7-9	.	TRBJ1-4	ASSRSGPQEKLF
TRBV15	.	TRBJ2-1	ATSRDQGKTAEQF
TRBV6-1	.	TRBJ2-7	ASDKQYGSYEQY
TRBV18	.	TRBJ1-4	ASSPIEHSGATNEKLF
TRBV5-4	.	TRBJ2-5	ASSQGGGTQY
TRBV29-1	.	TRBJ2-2	GGGRGTGELF
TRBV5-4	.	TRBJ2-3	ASSLGPGGTDTQY
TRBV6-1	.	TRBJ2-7	ASEPGQGGLEQY
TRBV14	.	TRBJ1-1	ASSKGRRLNTEAF
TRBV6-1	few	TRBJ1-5	ASTQEYSNQPQH
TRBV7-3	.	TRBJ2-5	ASSRTVEETQY
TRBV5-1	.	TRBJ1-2	ASSLDAWGANYGYT
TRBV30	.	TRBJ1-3	AWGGPSSGNTIY
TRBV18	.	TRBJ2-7	ASSPGQGDEQY
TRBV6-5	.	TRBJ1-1	ASSYSMRRGSEAF
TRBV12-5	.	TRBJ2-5	ASGLVLGTGTQETQY
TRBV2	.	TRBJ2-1	ASSAGLWGEQF
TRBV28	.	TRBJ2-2	ASSLLTQNTGELF
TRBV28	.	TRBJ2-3	ASNSDGILDTQY
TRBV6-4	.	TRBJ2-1	ASSDSRGGPNEQF
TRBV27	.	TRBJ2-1	ASSLLVRDPRGNEQF
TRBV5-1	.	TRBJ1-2	ASSSGGQGAGGYT
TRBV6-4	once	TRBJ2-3	ASSDDREGGIDTQY
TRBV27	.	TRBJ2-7	ASSKDRRPYEQY
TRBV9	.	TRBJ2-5	ASSGDGIQETQY
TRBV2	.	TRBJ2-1	ASSELAGQPNEQF
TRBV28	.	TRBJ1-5	ASSLYLGASNQPQH
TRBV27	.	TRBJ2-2	ASSLNTGELF
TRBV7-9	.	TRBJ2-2	ASSFTGTGELF
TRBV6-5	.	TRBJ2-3	ASSRTAGSTDTQY
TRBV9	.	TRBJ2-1	ASSVDAGGDNEQF
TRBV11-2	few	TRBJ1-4	ASSLQAGISNEKLF
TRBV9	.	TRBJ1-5	ASSVGEGGISNQPQH
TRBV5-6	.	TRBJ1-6	ASSLGDRGNSPLH
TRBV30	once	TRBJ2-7	AWSTTGGLYEQY
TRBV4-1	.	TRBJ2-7	ASSQVWTSGSSYEQY